This entry lists 17 T cell receptor beta chains sequenced from one sample in a study of shared T cell receptors in the human thymus. This table comes from immunoSEQ multiplex PCR, and its TCRdb copy is limited to in-frame clones, with some not included. The sample has 700,000 or so clones; approximately 85% are singletons. These same data were also listed under a study on human thymus T cells.

Sequenced input: thymocytes. Source of these receptors: a girl less than two years old with a congenital heart defect.

DNA of the CDR3: TGCGCCAGCAGCTTCGGGAGCTGGAAGGGAGCGAAGAAGACTGAAGCTTTCTTT. The encoded protein is CASSFGSWKGAKKTEAFF. The chain combines TRBV5-1 with TRBJ1-1; D remains unclear. Between the trimmed V and J ends, which lost 2 bases and 5 bases, there was a span of 25 bases. CDR3 length equals 18 residues. Germline-derived CDR1 and CDR2 are SGHRS and YFSETQ.

The genes are TRBV5-1 and TRBJ1-2; D gene uncertain. The V gene lost 0 bases and the J gene lost 1 base, with 13 bases spanning the gap. This CDR3 spans 16 amino acids. CDR1 and CDR2 from the germline V gene are SGHRS and YFSETQ. The CDR3 region has the DNA TGCGCCAGCAGCTTGGCCGAGGCAGATTTTAACTATGGCTACACCTTC. As protein: CASSLAEADFNYGYTF.

The chain links TRBV5-1 to TRBJ2-1, with 7 bases that match TRBD2. Trimming cost V 1 base and J 5 bases; bases outside gene matches: 3. Germline lookup yields CDR1 SGHRS and CDR2 YFSETQ. The CDR3 sequence is 14 residues long. The CDR3 nucleotides are TGCGCCAGCAGCTTGCTAGCGGATAACAATGAGCAGTTCTTC. Translated, it gives CASSLLADNNEQFF.

The CDR3 here is CASLPGTEAFF. The DNA of the CDR3 is TGTGCCAGTTTACCGGGTACTGAAGCTTTCTTT. The chain carries TRBV6-4 and TRBJ1-1, with no clear D. The germline CDR1 and CDR2 sequences are MRHNA and SNTAGT. The CDR3 is 11 amino acids. Trimming pared 9 bases from V and 5 bases from J, leaving 10 bases between.

This clone was detected only a few times. J is TRBJ1-1 and V is TRBV6-1; 8 bases align to TRBD1. The length of the CDR3 is 15 residues. CDR1 MNHNS and CDR2 SASEGT come from the germline V gene. Unmatched junction bases numbered 7, after V lost 6 bases and J lost 1 base. The CDR3, as DNA: TGTGCCAGCAGGGTGGGGACAGGCGAGAACACTGAAGCTTTCTTT. Translation gives CASRVGTGENTEAFF.

The V call is TRBV4-1, the J call TRBJ2-7; D call uncertain. The CDR3 length is 16 residues. Germline-derived CDR1 and CDR2 are MGHRA and YSYEKL. V lost 3 bases and J lost 0, with 15 bases in between. CDR3 nucleotides: TGCGCCAGCAGCCATCCTTGGGCGAGTAGCTCCTACGAGCAGTACTTC. It translates to CASSHPWASSSYEQYF.

V and J are TRBV27 and TRBJ2-1, with 11 bases that match TRBD2. This CDR3 comprises 18 residues. V lost 5 bases to trimming and J lost 0 bases; unmatched junction nucleotides: 9. Germline V gene lookup returns CDR1 MNHEY and CDR2 SMNVEV (reference sequence). CDR3 residues: CASSIFRLAGISYNEQFF. The CDR3 nucleotides are TGTGCCAGCAGTATCTTCAGACTAGCGGGGATCTCCTACAATGAGCAGTTCTTC.

The gene calls are TRBV13 and TRBJ2-7, with 8 bases that match TRBD1. Germline V gene data show CDR1 as PRHDT and CDR2 as FYEKMQ (reference sequence). This CDR3 spans 15 amino acids. With V trimmed by 5 bases and J by 2 bases, 8 bases remained unmatched. CDR3 residues: CASSRRTGHPYEQYF. The CDR3 DNA reads as TGTGCCAGCAGCCGGCGGACAGGGCACCCCTACGAGCAGTACTTC.

The chain has TRBV29-1 and TRBJ2-3, with D possibly TRBD2 on 5 matching bases. With 8 bases removed from V and 3 bases from J, the gap between germline ends came to 15 bases. Germline V CDR1 and CDR2: SQVTM, ANQGSEA. The CDR3 spans 13 residues. CDR3 amino acids: CSIHLALTDTQYF. In DNA form, the CDR3 reads TGCAGCATCCACCTAGCCCTTACAGATACGCAGTATTTT.

This clone turned up a few times. The J gene is TRBJ2-1, the V gene TRBV7-8, with 7 bases matching TRBD1. This CDR3 is 14 amino acids long. The germline V gene has CDR1 SGHVS and CDR2 FQNEAQ. With V trimmed by 5 bases and J by 11 bases, 12 bases remained unmatched. This chain's CDR3 is CASSLYDREVQQFF. CDR3 in DNA: TGTGCCAGCAGCCTGTATGACAGGGAAGTTCAGCAGTTCTTC.

The J gene is TRBJ1-6, the V gene TRBV28; D gene ambiguous. V was clipped by 5 bases and J by 7 bases, with 9 bases between them. The CDR3 runs 13 residues. The V gene's germline CDR1 is MDHEN and CDR2 SYDVKM. CDR3 sequence: CASSMNRNSPLHF. CDR3 DNA: TGTGCCAGCAGTATGAACAGAAATTCACCCCTCCACTTT.

This chain joins TRBV5-6 and TRBJ2-5; TRBD2 matches 13 bases. This CDR3 has 17 amino acids. Germline CDR1 SGHDT, CDR2 YYEEEE. V shed 2 bases and J 5 bases; nucleotides not matched to a gene: 9. CDR3 DNA: TGTGCCAGCAGCTTCACTAGCGGGGGGGCGAAAGGGGAGACCCAGTACTTC. Residues: CASSFTSGGAKGETQYF.

This clone was counted once. The V gene is TRBV5-1, the J gene TRBJ1-1; 9 bases are a match to TRBD1. Germline values: CDR1 SGHRS, CDR2 YFSETQ. The CDR3 contains 18 residues. J was trimmed by 0 bases and V by 4 bases; bases with no gene match: 13. The CDR3 reads CASSGDPGQGDLNTEAFF. The CDR3 bases are TGCGCCAGCAGCGGAGACCCGGGACAGGGAGACCTGAACACTGAAGCTTTCTTT.

V usage is TRBV29-1 and J usage is TRBJ2-3; D is perhaps TRBD2 (6 bases). This CDR3 comprises 13 residues. Germline CDR1 reads SQVTM; CDR2 reads ANQGSEA. Trimming stripped 3 bases from V and 2 bases from J, with 9 bases between. The CDR3 is CSVESGDTDTQYF. The DNA for the CDR3 is TGCAGCGTTGAGTCGGGGGACACAGATACGCAGTATTTT.

The chain couples TRBV5-1 to TRBJ2-3; 7 positions agree with TRBD2. The CDR3 spans 15 residues. Germline V CDR1 and CDR2: SGHRS, YFSETQ. Trimming removed 7 bases from V and 2 bases from J; junction bases left unmatched: 10. The CDR3: CASAGPGGNTDTQYF. The CDR3 DNA follows: TGCGCCAGCGCTGGACCGGGGGGAAACACAGATACGCAGTATTTT.

V usage is TRBV5-5 and J usage is TRBJ2-5; D might be TRBD2 (6 bases). The V end was cut by 0 bases, the J end by 8 bases, with 14 bases between. The CDR3 has 14 amino acids. Germline V lookup: CDR1 SGHKS, CDR2 YYEKEE (reference sequence). The CDR3 sequence: CASSLGGRGGTQYF. The CDR3 DNA sequence: TGTGCCAGCAGCTTGGGGGGACGGGGAGGTACCCAGTACTTC.

The chain has TRBV9 and TRBJ2-7, with TRBD1 identical over 9 bases. The germline V gene encodes CDR1 SGDLS and CDR2 YYNGEE. V gave up 4 bases and J gave up 3 bases; unmatched junction bases: 14. CDR3 size: 17 residues. CDR3 residues: CASSTGQGPQNNYEQYF. CDR3 DNA: TGTGCCAGCAGCACCGGACAGGGGCCTCAAAATAACTACGAGCAGTACTTC.